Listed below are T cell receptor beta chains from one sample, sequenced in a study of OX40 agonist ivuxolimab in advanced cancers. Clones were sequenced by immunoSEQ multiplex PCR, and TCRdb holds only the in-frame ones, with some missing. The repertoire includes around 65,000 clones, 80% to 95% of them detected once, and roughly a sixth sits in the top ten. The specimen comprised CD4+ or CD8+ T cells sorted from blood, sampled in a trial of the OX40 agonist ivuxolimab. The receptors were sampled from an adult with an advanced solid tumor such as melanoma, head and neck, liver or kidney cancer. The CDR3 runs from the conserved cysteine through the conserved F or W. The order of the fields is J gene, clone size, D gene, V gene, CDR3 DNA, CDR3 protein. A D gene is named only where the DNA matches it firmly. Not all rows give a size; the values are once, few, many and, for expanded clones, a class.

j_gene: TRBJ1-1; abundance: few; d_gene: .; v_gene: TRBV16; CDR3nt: TGTGCCAGCAGCCAATCTGTCCGCGCAGGGTCCACTGAAGCTTTCTTT; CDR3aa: CASSQSVRAGSTEAFF
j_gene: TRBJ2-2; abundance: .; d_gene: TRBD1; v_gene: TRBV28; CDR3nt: TGTGCCAGCTACAGGGGGCAGGGCACCGGGGAGCTGTTTTTT; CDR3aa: CASYRGQGTGELFF
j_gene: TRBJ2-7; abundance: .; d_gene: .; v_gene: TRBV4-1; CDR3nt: TGCGCCAGCAGCCCAGGCCCCGACGAGCAGTACTTC; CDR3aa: CASSPGPDEQYF
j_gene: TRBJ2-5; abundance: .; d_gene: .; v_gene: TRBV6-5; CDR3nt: TGTGCCAGCAGTTACTCAGGGGGGACCCAGTACTTC; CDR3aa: CASSYSGGTQYF
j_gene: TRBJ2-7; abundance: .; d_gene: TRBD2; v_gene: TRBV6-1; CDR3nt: TGTGCCAGCAGTGAGGAAGCGGGGGGAACCTACGAGCAGTACTTC; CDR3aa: CASSEEAGGTYEQYF
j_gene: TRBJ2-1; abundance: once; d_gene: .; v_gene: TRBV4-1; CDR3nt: TGCGCCAGCAGCCCCGGGGGCCGCGGGTTCTACAATGAGCAGTTCTTC; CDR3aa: CASSPGGRGFYNEQFF
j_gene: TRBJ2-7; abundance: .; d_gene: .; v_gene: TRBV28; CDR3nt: TGTGCCAGCAGCCGCGTTATGGCTGTTTACGAGCAGTACTTC; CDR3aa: CASSRVMAVYEQYF
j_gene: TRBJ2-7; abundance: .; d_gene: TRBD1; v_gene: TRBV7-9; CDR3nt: TGTGCCAGCAGCCAGACAGGGGTTCTCGTTGACGAGCAGTACTTC; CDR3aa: CASSQTGVLVDEQYF
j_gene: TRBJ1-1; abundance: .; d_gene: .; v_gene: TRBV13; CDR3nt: TGTGCCAGCAGCTTAGCAGTGAACACTGAAGCTTTCTTT; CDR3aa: CASSLAVNTEAFF
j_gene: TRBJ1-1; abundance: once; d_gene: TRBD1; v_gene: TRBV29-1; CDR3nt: TGCAGCGTGTACAGGGGCACTGAAGCTTTCTTT; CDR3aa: CSVYRGTEAFF
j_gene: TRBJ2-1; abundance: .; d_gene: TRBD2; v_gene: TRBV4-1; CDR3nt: TGCGCCAGCAGCCAACAGCGACTAGCGGGGGGGCGTGAGCAGTTCTTC; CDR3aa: CASSQQRLAGGREQFF
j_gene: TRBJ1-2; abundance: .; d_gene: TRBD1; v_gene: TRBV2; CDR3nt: TGTGCCAGCAGTGAGGGACAGGGAACGAGCGATGGCTACACCTTC; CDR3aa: CASSEGQGTSDGYTF
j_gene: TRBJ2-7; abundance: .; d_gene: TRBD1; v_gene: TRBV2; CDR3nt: TGTGCCAGCAAACAAACAGGGGCGATGCCCTCCTACGAGCAGTACTTC; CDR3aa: CASKQTGAMPSYEQYF
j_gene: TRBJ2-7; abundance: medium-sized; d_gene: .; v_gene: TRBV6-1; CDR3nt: TGTGCCAGCAGTTCGGACGGGTACGAGCAGTACTTC; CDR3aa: CASSSDGYEQYF
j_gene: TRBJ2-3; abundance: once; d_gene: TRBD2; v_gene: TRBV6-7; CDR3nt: TGTGCCAGCATCAGCGGGGCTGGAGATACGCAGTATTTT; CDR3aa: CASISGAGDTQYF
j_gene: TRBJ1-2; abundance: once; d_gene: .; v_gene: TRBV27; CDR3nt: TGTGCCAGCAGGGGCCTTGCGGAGGGCTACACCTTC; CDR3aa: CASRGLAEGYTF
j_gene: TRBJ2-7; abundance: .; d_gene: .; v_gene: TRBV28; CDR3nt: TGTGCCAGCAGTTTAGGGGGCAACGAGCAGTACTTC; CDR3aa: CASSLGGNEQYF